The sequence of this T cell receptor beta chain was determined in a study of CD8 T cells in ankylosing spondylitis. Whole-study findings and limits: Before this, some motif variants had been reported in reactive arthritis synovial fluid and blood. Researchers reportedly found disease-linked clones significantly enriched in matched ankylosing spondylitis synovial fluid. A motif of 7 to 9 highly homologous TCR beta variants was seen as apparently characteristic of ankylosing spondylitis blood.

For this clonotype: Its antigen is still unknown.

The V end was cut by 1 base, the J end by 9 bases, with 7 bases between. This CDR3 has 12 amino acids. Germline V gene data show CDR1 as LNHNV and CDR2 as YYDKDF (reference sequence). Construction of TCR beta libraries was performed using quantitative 5'-RACE with molecular barcodes. TCRdb redid the calling of the 5' RACE reads with MiXCR, one entry per CDR3 protein. The repertoire holds about 360,000 distinct CDR3 sequences, with 20% as singletons. Sequencing was performed on blood, either unsorted or a sorted T cell fraction (not recorded which). The chain employs TRBV15 and TRBJ2-1; D possibly corresponds to TRBD1 (6 bases). This receptor was obtained from a male donor with ankylosing spondylitis or in good health (not recorded which). In DNA, the CDR3 is TGTGCCACCAGCAGAGTGGGGGCTGAGCAGTTCTTC. Residues: CATSRVGAEQFF.